These 32 T cell receptor beta chains originate from one sample sequenced in a study of shared clonotypes between healthy human individuals. Libraries were prepared by immunoSEQ multiplex PCR; TCRdb keeps only in-frame clonotypes and omits some of them. This table has about 680,000 clones, more than 70% appearing once. What was sequenced was memory CD4+ T cells sorted from blood. Subset meaning: CD45RA-negative fraction. These receptors came from a woman under 40 in good health.

This clone was recorded a few times. The rearrangement links TRBV2 to TRBJ1-2, with D hard to call. V dropped 1 base and J dropped 3 bases, with 6 bases sitting between them. Germline V gene lookup returns CDR1 SNHLY and CDR2 FYNNEI. The CDR3 spans 13 residues. The CDR3 sequence is CASSEDRYYGYTF. Here the CDR3 DNA reads TGTGCCAGCAGTGAAGACAGATACTATGGCTACACCTTC. The entire variable domain, with the rest obtained from reference TRBV2 and TRBJ1-2, is as follows: EPEVTQTPSHQVTQMGQEVILRCVPISNHLYFYWYRQILGQKVEFLVSFYNNEISEKSEIFDDQFSVERPDGSNFTLKIRSTKLEDSAMYFCASSEDRYYGYTFGSGTRLTVV.

The rearrangement joins TRBV5-1 to TRBJ1-5, with a weak D call TRBD1 (5 bases). V lost 4 bases and J 2 bases, leaving 16 bases between the germline ends. This CDR3 is built from 16 residues. Germline V CDR1 and CDR2: SGHRS, YFSETQ. The DNA for the CDR3 is TGCGCCAGCAGCCCCGGAGGGGATTTAGGCAATCAGCCCCAGCATTTT. It codes for CASSPGGDLGNQPQHF.

The rearrangement joins TRBV19 to TRBJ2-5, with D possibly TRBD2 on 6 matching bases. V was cut by 7 bases and J by 5 bases, with 14 bases left in between. The germline V gene encodes CDR1 LNHDA and CDR2 SQIVND (reference sequence). This CDR3 contains 13 residues. This CDR3 is CASTRGGLETQYF. In DNA, the CDR3 is TGTGCCAGTACCCGGGGAGGTCTGGAGACCCAGTACTTC.

The J gene is TRBJ2-5, the V gene TRBV19; D is perhaps TRBD1 or TRBD2 (5 bases each). Trimming took 4 bases from V and 11 from J, leaving 14 bases between them. This CDR3 has 12 residues. Germline CDR1 LNHDA, CDR2 SQIVND (reference sequence). CDR3 in amino acids: CASSTRQGEQYF. CDR3 coding DNA: TGTGCCAGTAGTACTCGGCAGGGAGAGCAGTACTTC.

The chain links TRBV5-1 to TRBJ2-7; 10 bases agree with TRBD2. The CDR3 spans 17 residues. CDR1 SGHRS and CDR2 YFSETQ come from the germline V gene. J was trimmed by 1 base and V by 4 bases; bases with no gene match: 11. The CDR3: CASSTTTSGIVSYEQYF. CDR3 coding DNA: TGCGCCAGCAGCACGACTACTAGCGGGATAGTATCCTACGAGCAGTACTTC.

The rearrangement joins TRBV7-9 to TRBJ2-7; possibly TRBD1 for D (5 bases). V lost 1 base and J lost 3, with 10 bases in between. The CDR3 has 14 residues. Germline loops: CDR1 SEHNR, CDR2 FQNEAQ (reference sequence). DNA for the CDR3: TGTGCCAGCAGCTTAGGGGTCGGACACTACGAGCAGTACTTC. Its translation is CASSLGVGHYEQYF.

This clone was recorded once. This chain connects TRBV18 to TRBJ1-2; D is unclear. This CDR3 has 13 amino acids. Germline CDR1 and CDR2: KGHSH and LQKENI. Trimming shortened V by 3 bases and J by 7 bases, and 12 bases separated the two germline ends. CDR3 nucleotide sequence: TGTGCCAGCTCACCGCCAGGTCGGGTTGGCTACACCTTC. Its translation is CASSPPGRVGYTF.

V and J are TRBV10-1 and TRBJ1-4; D not resolved. CDR3 length: 14 amino acids. Trimming took off 3 bases at V and 8 bases at J, with 13 bases between the two ends. CDR1 WNHNN and CDR2 SYGVQD come from the germline V gene (reference sequence). The CDR3 reads CASSDRGSGEKLFF. DNA of the CDR3: TGCGCCAGCAGTGACCGGGGTTCGGGGGAAAAACTGTTTTTT.

This clone was found a few times. This chain joins TRBV6-1 and TRBJ1-5, with TRBD1 matching 8 bases. The CDR3 extends over 15 amino acids. Germline assignment: CDR1 MNHNS and CDR2 SASEGT. Losses at the gene ends were 5 bases for V and 7 bases for J; bases not matched to a gene: 10. The CDR3 sequence is CASSTQGAPTQPQHF. The CDR3 coding sequence is TGTGCCAGCAGTACCCAGGGGGCACCGACCCAGCCCCAGCATTTT.

This clone was seen just once. The chain recombines TRBV28 with TRBJ1-5; D gene ambiguous. The germline CDR1 and CDR2 sequences are MDHEN and SYDVKM. This CDR3 comprises 15 residues. Trimming took off 1 base at V and 4 bases at J, with 11 bases between the two ends. The CDR3 here is CASSLLLERNQPQHF. CDR3 DNA: TGTGCCAGCAGTTTATTGCTAGAAAGAAATCAGCCCCAGCATTTT.

This clone was detected only once. V usage is TRBV6-6 and J usage is TRBJ1-2, with TRBD1 identical over 7 bases. Looked up from germline, CDR1 is MNHNY and CDR2 is SVGAGI (reference sequence). V shed 1 base, J shed 6 bases, and the junction held 2 bases outside the gene matches. The CDR3 has 13 amino acids. The CDR3 bases are TGTGCCAGCAGTTACTTGCAGGGGGATGGCTACACCTTC. This codes for CASSYLQGDGYTF.

The gene calls are TRBV28 and TRBJ1-1, with unresolved D. The length of the CDR3 is 12 residues. Trimming took 3 bases from V and 0 from J, leaving 2 bases between them. Germline CDR1 is MDHEN and CDR2 is SYDVKM. The CDR3 protein is CASSFMNTEAFF. The CDR3 bases are TGTGCCAGCAGTTTCATGAACACTGAAGCTTTCTTT.

As regards this clone: Just one base apart from a much larger clone, this may be a read error. The chain links TRBV28 to TRBJ1-4; the match to TRBD1 covers 10 bases. This CDR3 region has 14 residues. V lost 5 bases and J lost 5; bases outside the gene matches: 2. CDR1 is MDHEN and CDR2 is SYDVKM in the germline V gene. CDR3 coding DNA: TGTGCCAGCAGTGGGGGACAGGGGAATGAAAAACTGTTTTTT. Encoded protein: CASSGGQGNEKLFF.

This clone occurred a few times. This chain joins TRBV4-1 and TRBJ2-5; 7 positions agree with TRBD2. V gave up 0 bases and J gave up 4 bases; unmatched junction bases: 8. Per the germline V gene, CDR1 is MGHRA and CDR2 is YSYEKL. This CDR3 contains 16 residues. The CDR3 sequence is CASSQDRGVAGETQYF. For the CDR3, the DNA is TGCGCCAGCAGCCAAGATCGGGGGGTAGCGGGAGAGACCCAGTACTTC.

The V gene is TRBV5-6, the J gene TRBJ2-6; D remains unclear. The CDR3 sequence is 14 residues long. V was shortened by 4 bases and J by 2 bases, with 7 bases between the two germline ends. Germline CDR1 is SGHDT and CDR2 is YYEEEE. CDR3 nucleotide sequence: TGTGCCAGCAGCCCATCTACTGGGGCCAACGTCCTGACTTTC. Amino acid sequence: CASSPSTGANVLTF. The full variable domain, in which reference TRBV5-6 and TRBJ2-6 provide the parts outside the CDR3, is DAGVTQSPTHLIKTRGQQVTLRCSPKSGHDTVSWYQQALGQGPQFIFQYYEEEERQRGNFPDRFSGHQFPNYSSELNVNALLLGDSALYLCASSPSTGANVLTFGAGSRLTVL.

The chain recombines TRBV6-5 with TRBJ2-5, with a weak D call TRBD2 (7 bases). Germline assignment: CDR1 MNHEY and CDR2 SVGAGI. The CDR3 extends over 16 amino acids. The germline V and J ends were trimmed by 4 bases and 2 bases, with 17 bases remaining between them. The DNA of the CDR3 is TGTGCCAGCAGTTTCACCAGAGCGGGACAACAAGAGACCCAGTACTTC. This sequence encodes CASSFTRAGQQETQYF.

The V call is TRBV6-1, the J call TRBJ2-3; D may match TRBD1 or TRBD2 (6 bases each). Germline loops: CDR1 MNHNS, CDR2 SASEGT. Deletions cut 6 bases from V and 2 bases from J, with 12 bases between. The length of the CDR3 is 14 residues. The CDR3 region is CASRLAGVTDTQYF. In DNA, the CDR3 is TGTGCCAGCAGACTAGCAGGGGTCACAGATACGCAGTATTTT.

The rearrangement uses TRBV6-5 and TRBJ2-3; tentative D call: TRBD2 (5 bases). Germline V gene sequence: CDR1 MNHEY, CDR2 SVGAGI. This CDR3 contains 14 residues. V was shortened by 4 bases and J by 2 bases, with 10 bases between the two germline ends. The CDR3 DNA is TGTGCCAGCAGTTCCCGGGGTAACACAGATACGCAGTATTTT. Translating gives CASSSRGNTDTQYF.

The chain links TRBV2 to TRBJ2-3; D assignment may be TRBD1 or TRBD2 (5 bases each). CDR3 length: 15 amino acids. CDR1 is SNHLY, CDR2 FYNNEI, per germline. V lost 4 bases and J 4 bases, leaving 15 bases between the germline ends. In nucleotides, the CDR3 is TGTGCCAGCAGTGCTGCCGGGACCACCTCAGATACGCAGTATTTT. It translates to CASSAAGTTSDTQYF.

The rearrangement joins TRBV7-2 to TRBJ1-2; D may be TRBD1 (6 bases). Trimming pared 0 bases from V and 6 bases from J, leaving 8 bases between. Germline-derived CDR1 and CDR2 are SGHTA and FQGNSA. CDR3 length: 13 residues. The CDR3 sequence is CASSLAGGDGYTF. Here the CDR3 DNA reads TGTGCCAGCAGCTTAGCCGGGGGCGATGGCTACACCTTC. Complete variable domain (other parts from reference TRBV7-2 and TRBJ1-2): GAGVSQSPSNKVTEKGKDVELRCDPISGHTALYWYRQSLGQGLEFLIYFQGNSAPDKSGLPSDRFSAERTGGSVSTLTIQRTQQEDSAVYLCASSLAGGDGYTFGSGTRLTVV.

In this sample, this clone turned up once. The rearrangement links TRBV7-8 to TRBJ2-7; 8 bases are shared with TRBD2. Germline CDR1 and CDR2: SGHVS and FQNEAQ. CDR3 length equals 16 residues. The ends lost 1 base at V and 3 bases at J; junction bases unmatched: 8. The CDR3 DNA reads as TGTGCCAGCAGCTTAGGAGTAGCGGGATTAGTCTACGAGCAGTACTTC. This encodes CASSLGVAGLVYEQYF.

Points on this clone: At the DNA level, this CDR3 is encoded by other sequences in the same sample as well. V is TRBV19 and J is TRBJ2-2; 7 positions agree with TRBD1. The CDR3 contains 14 residues. Per germline, CDR1 LNHDA and CDR2 SQIVND (reference sequence). J gave up 0 bases and V 6 bases, and 1 base lay outside the gene matches. CDR3: CASRDRTNTGELFF. In DNA form, the CDR3 reads TGTGCCAGTAGGGACAGGACGAACACCGGGGAGCTGTTTTTT.

This chain links TRBV28 with TRBJ2-2; no clear D. With 8 bases removed from V and 5 bases from J, the gap between germline ends came to 12 bases. Germline CDR1 and CDR2: MDHEN and SYDVKM. The CDR3 runs 13 residues. Here the CDR3 reads CASVLRMTGELFF. CDR3 DNA: TGTGCCAGCGTACTCCGGATGACCGGGGAGCTGTTTTTT.

The V and J genes are TRBV19 and TRBJ2-5; the D is unclear. V lost 7 bases to trimming and J lost 5 bases, with 17 bases between them. The CDR3 totals 14 residues. Germline loops: CDR1 LNHDA, CDR2 SQIVND (reference sequence). The CDR3 sequence is CASKSGQSVETQYF. In DNA, the CDR3 is TGTGCCAGTAAATCTGGGCAGTCCGTGGAGACCCAGTACTTC.

The chain has TRBV7-7 and TRBJ2-5; possible D gene TRBD1, 6 bases. V was cut by 0 bases and J by 1 base, with 6 bases left in between. The CDR3 consists of 14 residues. The germline V gene encodes CDR1 SSHAT and CDR2 FNYEAQ (reference sequence). CDR3 residues: CASSLAGAQETQYF. The CDR3 region has the DNA TGTGCCAGCAGCTTAGCGGGGGCCCAAGAGACCCAGTACTTC.

The V and J genes are TRBV27 and TRBJ1-1; TRBD1 matches 8 bases. CDR3 length: 15 amino acids. Per the germline V gene, CDR1 is MNHEY and CDR2 is SMNVEV (reference sequence). The V gene end was trimmed by 5 bases and the J gene end by 6 bases; junction bases not matched to a gene: 11. DNA of the CDR3: TGTGCCAGCAGTCAGCGGACAGGGAGGCCCGCTGAAGCTTTCTTT. The encoded protein is CASSQRTGRPAEAFF.

This clone was seen a few times. The chain carries TRBV4-1 and TRBJ1-2; D uncertain. Germline CDR1 and CDR2: MGHRA and YSYEKL. The V end lost 0 bases, the J end lost 4 bases, and 12 bases lay between the germline ends. CDR3 length equals 15 residues. CDR3 DNA sequence: TGCGCCAGCAGCCAAGAGGCCAGATCTCTCTATGGCTACACCTTC. Translated, it gives CASSQEARSLYGYTF.

The V and J genes are TRBV27 and TRBJ2-2, with a weak D call TRBD2 (5 bases). Germline loops: CDR1 MNHEY, CDR2 SMNVEV (reference sequence). V was pared by 5 bases and J by 4 bases, with 14 bases between. This CDR3 region has 15 residues. The CDR3 loop is CASSPFSAGTGELFF. CDR3 DNA: TGTGCCAGCAGTCCGTTCTCGGCGGGCACCGGGGAGCTGTTTTTT.

The gene calls are TRBV28 and TRBJ1-1, with a possible D match to TRBD1 (5 bases). V lost 3 bases, J lost 0 bases, and 11 bases lay in between. This CDR3 comprises 15 residues. Looked up from germline, CDR1 is MDHEN and CDR2 is SYDVKM. DNA of the CDR3: TGTGCCAGCAGTTTGCGCAGGGATTTGAACACTGAAGCTTTCTTT. It yields the protein CASSLRRDLNTEAFF.

The V call is TRBV9, the J call TRBJ1-5; D is unresolved. This CDR3 comprises 15 residues. Germline values: CDR1 SGDLS, CDR2 YYNGEE. Trimming left V 2 bases short and J 0 bases short, with 9 bases between. CDR3 in DNA: TGTGCCAGCAGCGTTTCAGTGGATAGCAATCAGCCCCAGCATTTT. Translated, it gives CASSVSVDSNQPQHF.

This sequence joins TRBV5-1 and TRBJ2-5; TRBD2 matches at 9 bases. Germline assignment: CDR1 SGHRS and CDR2 YFSETQ. The J segment lost 1 base and the V segment lost 0 bases, leaving 4 bases of the junction unmatched. The CDR3 contains 16 residues. The CDR3 here is CASSLEAAGGQETQYF. In nucleotides, the CDR3 is TGCGCCAGCAGCTTGGAAGCAGCGGGAGGCCAAGAGACCCAGTACTTC.

V gene TRBV28 combines with J gene TRBJ2-1; TRBD1 matches at 9 bases. CDR3 size: 19 residues. The germline V gene encodes CDR1 MDHEN and CDR2 SYDVKM. The trim removed 6 bases at V and 6 bases at J, leaving 21 bases unmatched. CDR3 residues: CASRDDRGTGSPWGNEQFF. Here the CDR3 DNA reads TGTGCCAGCAGGGACGACCGGGGGACAGGGTCCCCCTGGGGCAATGAGCAGTTCTTC. Together with reference TRBV28 and TRBJ2-1, the CDR3 gives the full variable domain: DVKVTQSSRYLVKRTGEKVFLECVQDMDHENMFWYRQDPGLGLRLIYFSYDVKMKEKGDIPEGYSVSREKKERFSLILESASTNQTSMYLCASRDDRGTGSPWGNEQFFGPGTRLTVL.